This TCR beta chain was found in a study of CD8+ T cells in alopecia areata. Trimming took 4 bases from V and 7 from J, leaving 14 bases between them. The CDR3 runs to 13 residues. The germline CDR1 and CDR2 sequences are MGHRA and YSYEKL. Extracted from the samples, RNA was reverse transcribed into cDNA to serve as the sequencing template. Profiling relied on immunoSEQ multiplex PCR, and the TCRdb table lists in-frame clones only, not all of them. Of 100,000 to 150,000 clones in the sample, around 45% are singletons; the top ten hold about 10%. The sequenced sample was NKG2D-low CD8+ T cells sorted from blood. This sequence was found in a human donor with alopecia areata. The rearrangement uses TRBV4-1 and TRBJ2-7; weak D call: TRBD2 (6 bases). The CDR3 bases are TGCGCCAGCAGCCGGGCCGGTGCGGGGGAGCAGTACTTC. Amino acids: CASSRAGAGEQYF.